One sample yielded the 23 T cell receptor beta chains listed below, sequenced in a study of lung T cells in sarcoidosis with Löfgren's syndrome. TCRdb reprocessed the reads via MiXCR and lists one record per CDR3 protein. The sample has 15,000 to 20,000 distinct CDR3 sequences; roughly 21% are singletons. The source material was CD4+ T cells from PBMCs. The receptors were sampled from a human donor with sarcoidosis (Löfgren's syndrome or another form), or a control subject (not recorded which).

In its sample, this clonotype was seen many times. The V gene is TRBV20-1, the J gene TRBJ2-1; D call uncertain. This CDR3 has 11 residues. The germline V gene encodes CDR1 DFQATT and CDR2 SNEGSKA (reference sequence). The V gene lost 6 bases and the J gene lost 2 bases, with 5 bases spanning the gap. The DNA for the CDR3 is TGCAGTGCGACTCCCTACAATGAGCAGTTCTTC. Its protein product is CSATPYNEQFF.

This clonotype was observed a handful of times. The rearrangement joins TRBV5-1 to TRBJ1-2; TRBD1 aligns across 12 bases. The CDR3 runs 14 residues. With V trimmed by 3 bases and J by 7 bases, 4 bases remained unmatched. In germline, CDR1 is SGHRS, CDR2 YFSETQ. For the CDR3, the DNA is TGCGCCAGCAGCTCGGGACAGGGGGCTGGTGGCTACACCTTC. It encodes CASSSGQGAGGYTF.

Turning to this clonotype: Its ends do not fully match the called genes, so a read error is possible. CDR3 sequence: CSAGDVLFGTGGYEQYF. CDR3 sequence (DNA): TGCAGTGCTGGAGATGTGTTGTTCGGGACAGGGGGGTACGAGCAGTACTTC. The genes are TRBV20-1 and TRBJ2-7, with 11 bases aligning to TRBD1. The CDR3 loop spans 17 amino acids. Germline CDR1 is DFQATT and CDR2 is SNEGSKA (reference sequence).

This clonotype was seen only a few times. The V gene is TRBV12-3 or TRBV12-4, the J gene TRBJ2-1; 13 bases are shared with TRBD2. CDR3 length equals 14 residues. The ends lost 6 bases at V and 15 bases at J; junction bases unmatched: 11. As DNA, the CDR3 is TGTGCCAGCAGGCAACTAGCGGGAGGGGCCCCGGGGTTCTTC. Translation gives CASRQLAGGAPGFF.

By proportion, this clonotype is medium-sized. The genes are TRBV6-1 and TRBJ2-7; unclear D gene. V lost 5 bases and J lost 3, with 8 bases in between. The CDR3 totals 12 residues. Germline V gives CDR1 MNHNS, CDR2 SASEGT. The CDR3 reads CASSRLLYEQYF. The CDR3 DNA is TGTGCCAGCAGTCGGCTCCTCTACGAGCAGTACTTC.

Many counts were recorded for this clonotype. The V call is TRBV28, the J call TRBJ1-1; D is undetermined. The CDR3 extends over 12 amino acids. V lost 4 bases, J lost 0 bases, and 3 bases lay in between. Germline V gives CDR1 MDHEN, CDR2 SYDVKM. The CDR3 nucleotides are TGTGCCAGCAGTTCGATGAACACTGAAGCTTTCTTT. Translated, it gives CASSSMNTEAFF.

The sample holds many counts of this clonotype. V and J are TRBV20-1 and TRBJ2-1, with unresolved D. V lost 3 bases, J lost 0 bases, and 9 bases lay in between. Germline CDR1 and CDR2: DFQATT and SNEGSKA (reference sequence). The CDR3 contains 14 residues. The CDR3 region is CSASDRVSYNEQFF. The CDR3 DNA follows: TGCAGTGCTAGTGATAGGGTCTCCTACAATGAGCAGTTCTTC.

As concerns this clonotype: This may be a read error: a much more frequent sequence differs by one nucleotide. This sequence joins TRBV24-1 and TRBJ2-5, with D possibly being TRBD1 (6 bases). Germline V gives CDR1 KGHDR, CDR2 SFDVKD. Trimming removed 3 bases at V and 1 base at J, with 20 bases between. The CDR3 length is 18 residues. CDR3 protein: CATSDPLRGSEGQETQYF. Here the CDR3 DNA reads TGTGCCACCAGTGATCCCCTGAGGGGGTCAGAGGGCCAAGAGACCCAGTACTTC.

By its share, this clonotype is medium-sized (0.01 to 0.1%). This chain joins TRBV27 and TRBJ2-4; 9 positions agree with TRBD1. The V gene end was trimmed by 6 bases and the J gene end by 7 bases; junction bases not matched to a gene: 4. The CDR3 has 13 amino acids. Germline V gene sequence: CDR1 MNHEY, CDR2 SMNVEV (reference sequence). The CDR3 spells CASRGTGPNIQYF. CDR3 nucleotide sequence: TGTGCCAGCAGAGGGACAGGGCCGAACATTCAGTACTTC.

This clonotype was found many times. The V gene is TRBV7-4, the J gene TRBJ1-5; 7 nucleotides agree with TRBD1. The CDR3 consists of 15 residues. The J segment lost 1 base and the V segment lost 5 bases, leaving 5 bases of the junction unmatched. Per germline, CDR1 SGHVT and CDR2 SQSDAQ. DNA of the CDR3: TGTGCCAGCAGCCTGACAGGGAAAAGCAATCAGCCCCAGCATTTT. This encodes CASSLTGKSNQPQHF.

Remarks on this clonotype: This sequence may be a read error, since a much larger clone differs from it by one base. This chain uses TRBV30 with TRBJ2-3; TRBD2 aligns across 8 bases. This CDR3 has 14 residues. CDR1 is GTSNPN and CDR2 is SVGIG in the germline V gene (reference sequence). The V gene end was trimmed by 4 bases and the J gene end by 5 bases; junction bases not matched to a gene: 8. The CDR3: CAWNSGKGEDTQYF. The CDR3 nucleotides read TGTGCCTGGAATAGCGGGAAGGGAGAAGATACGCAGTATTTT. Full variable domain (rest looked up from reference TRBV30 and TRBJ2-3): SQTIHQWPATLVQPVGSPLSLECTVEGTSNPNLYWYRQAAGRGLQLLFYSVGIGQISSEVPQNLSASRPQDRQFILSSKKLLLSDSGFYLCAWNSGKGEDTQYFGPGTRLTVL.

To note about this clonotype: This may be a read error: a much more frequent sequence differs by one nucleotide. The CDR3 region has the DNA TGTGCCAGCGGAGGGTTGGTCACCTACAATGAGAAGTTCTTC. Translating gives CASGGLVTYNEKFF. The chain recombines TRBV2 with TRBJ2-1, with a tentative D call TRBD2 (6 bases). From germline, CDR1 is SNHLY and CDR2 FYNNEI. The CDR3 extends over 14 amino acids.

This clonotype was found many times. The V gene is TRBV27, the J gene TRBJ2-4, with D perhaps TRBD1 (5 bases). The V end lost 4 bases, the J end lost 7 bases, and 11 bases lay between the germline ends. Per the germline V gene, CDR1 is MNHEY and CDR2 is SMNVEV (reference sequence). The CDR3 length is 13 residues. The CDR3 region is CASSSPGINIQYF. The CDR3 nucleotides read TGTGCCAGCAGTTCCCCAGGGATTAACATTCAGTACTTC.

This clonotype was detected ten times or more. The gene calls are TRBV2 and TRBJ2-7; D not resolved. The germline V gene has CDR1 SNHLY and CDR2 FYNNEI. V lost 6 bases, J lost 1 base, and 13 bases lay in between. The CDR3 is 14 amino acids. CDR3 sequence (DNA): TGTGCCAGCAGGCCCTCGGACGGTTCCTACGAGCAGTACTTC. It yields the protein CASRPSDGSYEQYF.

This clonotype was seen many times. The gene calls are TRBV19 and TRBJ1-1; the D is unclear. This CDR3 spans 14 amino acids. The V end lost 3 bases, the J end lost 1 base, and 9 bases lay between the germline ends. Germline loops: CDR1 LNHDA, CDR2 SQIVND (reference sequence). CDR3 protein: CASSIRVWNTEAFF. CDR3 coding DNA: TGTGCCAGTAGTATCCGGGTATGGAACACTGAAGCTTTCTTT.

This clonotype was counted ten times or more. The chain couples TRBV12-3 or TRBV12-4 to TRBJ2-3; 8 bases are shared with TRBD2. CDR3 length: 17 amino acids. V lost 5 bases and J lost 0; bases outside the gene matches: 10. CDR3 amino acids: CASSRAFPGGSTDTQYF. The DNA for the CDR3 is TGTGCCAGCAGTCGAGCTTTTCCGGGGGGGAGCACAGATACGCAGTATTTT.

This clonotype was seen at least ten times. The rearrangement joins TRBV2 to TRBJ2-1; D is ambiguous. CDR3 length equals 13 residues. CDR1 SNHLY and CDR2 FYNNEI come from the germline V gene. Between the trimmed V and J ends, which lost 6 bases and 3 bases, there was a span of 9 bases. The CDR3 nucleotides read TGTGCCAGCAGGGAAAGAAACTACAATGAGCAGTTCTTC. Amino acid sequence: CASRERNYNEQFF.

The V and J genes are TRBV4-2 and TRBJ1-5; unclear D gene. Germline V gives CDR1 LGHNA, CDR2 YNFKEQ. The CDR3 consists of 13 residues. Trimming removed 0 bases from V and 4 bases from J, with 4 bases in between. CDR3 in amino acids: CASSQDANQPQHF. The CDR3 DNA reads TGTGCCAGCAGCCAAGACGCGAATCAGCCCCAGCATTTT.

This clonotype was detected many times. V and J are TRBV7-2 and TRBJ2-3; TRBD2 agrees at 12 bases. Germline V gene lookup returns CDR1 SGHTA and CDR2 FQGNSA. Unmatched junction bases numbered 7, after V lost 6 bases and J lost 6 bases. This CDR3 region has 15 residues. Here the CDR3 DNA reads TGTGCCAGCAGGACGCCTAGCGGGGGGGCCGATACGCAGTATTTT. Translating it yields CASRTPSGGADTQYF. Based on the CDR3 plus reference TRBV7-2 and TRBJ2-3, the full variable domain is GAGVSQSPSNKVTEKGKDVELRCDPISGHTALYWYRQSLGQGLEFLIYFQGNSAPDKSGLPSDRFSAERTGGSVSTLTIQRTQQEDSAVYLCASRTPSGGADTQYFGPGTRLTVL.

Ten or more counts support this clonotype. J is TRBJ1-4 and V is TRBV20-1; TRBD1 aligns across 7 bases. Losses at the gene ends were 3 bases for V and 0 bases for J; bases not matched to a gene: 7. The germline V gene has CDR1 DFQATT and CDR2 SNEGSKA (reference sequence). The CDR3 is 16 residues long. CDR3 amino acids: CSARDTGASTNEKLFF. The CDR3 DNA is TGCAGTGCTAGGGATACAGGGGCGTCAACTAATGAAAAACTGTTTTTT.

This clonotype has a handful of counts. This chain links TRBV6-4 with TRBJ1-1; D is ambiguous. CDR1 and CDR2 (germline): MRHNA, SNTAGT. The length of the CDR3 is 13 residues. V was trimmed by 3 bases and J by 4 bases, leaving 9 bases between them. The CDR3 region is CASSEVLGTEAFF. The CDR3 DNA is TGTGCCAGCAGTGAGGTTTTGGGCACTGAAGCTTTCTTT.

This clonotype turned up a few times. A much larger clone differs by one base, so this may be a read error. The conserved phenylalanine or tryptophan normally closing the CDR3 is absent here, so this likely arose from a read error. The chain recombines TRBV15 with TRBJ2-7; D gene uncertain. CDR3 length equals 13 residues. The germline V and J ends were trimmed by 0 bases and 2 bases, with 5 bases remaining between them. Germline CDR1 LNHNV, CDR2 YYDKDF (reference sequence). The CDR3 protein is CATSRDPTYEQYL. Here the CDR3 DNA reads TGTGCCACCAGCAGAGACCCGACCTACGAGCAGTACCTC.

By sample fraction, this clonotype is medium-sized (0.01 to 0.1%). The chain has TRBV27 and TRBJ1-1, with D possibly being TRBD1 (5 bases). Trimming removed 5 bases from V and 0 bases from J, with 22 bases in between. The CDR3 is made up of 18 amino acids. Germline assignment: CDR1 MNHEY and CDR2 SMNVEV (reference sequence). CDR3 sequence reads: CASSILPGGFELNTEAFF. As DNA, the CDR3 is TGTGCCAGCAGTATCCTCCCTGGGGGATTCGAGTTGAACACTGAAGCTTTCTTT.